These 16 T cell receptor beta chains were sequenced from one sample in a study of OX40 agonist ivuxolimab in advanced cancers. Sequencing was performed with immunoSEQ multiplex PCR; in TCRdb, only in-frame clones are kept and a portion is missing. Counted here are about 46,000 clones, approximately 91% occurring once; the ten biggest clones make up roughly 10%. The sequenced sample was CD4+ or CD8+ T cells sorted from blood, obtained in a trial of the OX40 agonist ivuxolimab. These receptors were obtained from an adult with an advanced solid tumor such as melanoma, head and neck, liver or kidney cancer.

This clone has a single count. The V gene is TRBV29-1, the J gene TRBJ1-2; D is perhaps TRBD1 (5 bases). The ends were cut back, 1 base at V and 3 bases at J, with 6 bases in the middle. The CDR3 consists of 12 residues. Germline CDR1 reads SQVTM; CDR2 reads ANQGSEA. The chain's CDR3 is CSVEVGDYGYTF. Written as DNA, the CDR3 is TGCAGCGTTGAAGTGGGGGACTATGGCTACACCTTC. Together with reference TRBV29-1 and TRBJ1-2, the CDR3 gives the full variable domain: SAVISQKPSRDICQRGTSLTIQCQVDSQVTMMFWYRQQPGQSLTLIATANQGSEATYESGFVIDKFPISRPNLTFSTLTVSNMSPEDSSIYLCSVEVGDYGYTFGSGTRLTVV.

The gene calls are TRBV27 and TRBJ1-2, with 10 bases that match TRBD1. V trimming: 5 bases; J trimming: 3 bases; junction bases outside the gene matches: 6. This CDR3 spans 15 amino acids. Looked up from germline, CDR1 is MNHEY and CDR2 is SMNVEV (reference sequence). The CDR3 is CASSPGTGAHYGYTF. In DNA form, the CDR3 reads TGTGCCAGCAGTCCGGGGACAGGGGCTCACTATGGCTACACCTTC.

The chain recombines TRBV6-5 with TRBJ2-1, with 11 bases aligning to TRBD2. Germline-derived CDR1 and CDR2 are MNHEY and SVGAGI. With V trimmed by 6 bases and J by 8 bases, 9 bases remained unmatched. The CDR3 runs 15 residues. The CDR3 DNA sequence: TGTGCCAGCAGCCCCCTAGCGGGAGGAATCGATGAGCAGTTCTTC. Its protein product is CASSPLAGGIDEQFF.

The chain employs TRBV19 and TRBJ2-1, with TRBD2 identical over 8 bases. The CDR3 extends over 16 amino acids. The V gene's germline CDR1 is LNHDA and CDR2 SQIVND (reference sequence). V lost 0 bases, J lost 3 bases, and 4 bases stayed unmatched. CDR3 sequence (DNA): TGTGCCAGTAGTATAGATGGCGGGGGGAGCTACAATGAGCAGTTCTTC. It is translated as CASSIDGGGSYNEQFF.

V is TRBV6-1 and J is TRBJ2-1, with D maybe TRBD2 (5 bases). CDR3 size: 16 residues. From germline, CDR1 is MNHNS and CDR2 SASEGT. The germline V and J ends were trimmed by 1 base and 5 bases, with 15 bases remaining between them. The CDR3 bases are TGTGCCAGCAGTGAAGGGGCTGGAGCGGCTAACAATGAGCAGTTCTTC. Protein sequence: CASSEGAGAANNEQFF.

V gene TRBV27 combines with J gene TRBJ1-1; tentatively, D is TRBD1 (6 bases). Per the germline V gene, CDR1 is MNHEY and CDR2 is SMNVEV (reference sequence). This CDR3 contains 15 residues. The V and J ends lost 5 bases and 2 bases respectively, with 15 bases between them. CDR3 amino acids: CASSIGGSFNTEAFF. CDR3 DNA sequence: TGTGCCAGCAGTATCGGGGGCTCCTTTAACACTGAAGCTTTCTTT.

The CDR3 DNA sequence: TGTGCCAGCAGCTCGAACACTGAAGCTTTCTTT. It specifies CASSSNTEAFF. The chain links TRBV2 to TRBJ1-1; no clear D. Germline V gene data show CDR1 as SNHLY and CDR2 as FYNNEI. This CDR3 spans 11 amino acids. V gave up 6 bases and J gave up 1 base, with 3 bases separating them.

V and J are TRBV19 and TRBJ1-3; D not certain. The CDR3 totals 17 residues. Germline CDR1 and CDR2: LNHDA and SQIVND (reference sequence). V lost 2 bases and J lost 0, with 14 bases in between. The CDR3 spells CASSIFGSGDSGNTIYF. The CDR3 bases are TGTGCCAGTAGTATATTTGGAAGTGGGGACTCTGGAAACACCATATATTTT.

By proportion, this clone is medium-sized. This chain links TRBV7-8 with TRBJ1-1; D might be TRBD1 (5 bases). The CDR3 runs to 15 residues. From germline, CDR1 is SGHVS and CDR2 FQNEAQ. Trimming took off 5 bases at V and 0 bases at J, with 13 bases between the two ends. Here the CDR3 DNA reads TGTGCCAGCAGCGCGACAGTTGCTATGAACACTGAAGCTTTCTTT. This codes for CASSATVAMNTEAFF.

Here the CDR3 DNA reads TGCGCCAGCAGCTCATTACCGGGGGGGCCAAGCACAGATACGCAGTATTTT. Translation gives CASSSLPGGPSTDTQYF. This chain joins TRBV5-1 and TRBJ2-3; 8 bases fit TRBD2. This CDR3 comprises 17 residues. The germline V gene has CDR1 SGHRS and CDR2 YFSETQ. With 3 bases clipped from V and 0 bases from J, the junction kept 9 bases outside the gene matches.

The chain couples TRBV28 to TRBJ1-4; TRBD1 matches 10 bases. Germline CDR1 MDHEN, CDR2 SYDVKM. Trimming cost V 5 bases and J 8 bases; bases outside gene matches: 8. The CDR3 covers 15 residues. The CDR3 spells CASSPRDRGNEKLFF. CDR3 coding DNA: TGTGCCAGCAGTCCCCGGGACAGGGGAAACGAAAAACTGTTTTTT.

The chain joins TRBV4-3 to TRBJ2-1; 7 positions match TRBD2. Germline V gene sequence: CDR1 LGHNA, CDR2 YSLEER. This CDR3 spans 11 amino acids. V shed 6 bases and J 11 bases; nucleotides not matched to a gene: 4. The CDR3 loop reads CASRDGRKQFF. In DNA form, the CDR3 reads TGCGCCAGCAGGGACGGGAGGAAGCAGTTCTTC.

The CDR3 DNA follows: TGTGCCAGCAGTTTATCGGAGGCAGGGTCGGACGAGCAGTACTTC. Translated, it gives CASSLSEAGSDEQYF. The chain has TRBV27 and TRBJ2-7; D tentatively reads TRBD1 or TRBD2 (5 bases each). The CDR3 has 15 amino acids. The V and J ends lost 0 bases and 5 bases respectively, with 14 bases between them. CDR1 is MNHEY, CDR2 SMNVEV, per germline (reference sequence).

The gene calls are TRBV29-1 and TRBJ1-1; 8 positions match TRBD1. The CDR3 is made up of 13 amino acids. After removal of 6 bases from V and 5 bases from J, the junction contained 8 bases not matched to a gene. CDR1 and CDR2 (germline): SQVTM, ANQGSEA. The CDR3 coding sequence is TGCAGCGTACAAACAGGGGGACGGACTGAAGCTTTCTTT. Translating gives CSVQTGGRTEAFF.

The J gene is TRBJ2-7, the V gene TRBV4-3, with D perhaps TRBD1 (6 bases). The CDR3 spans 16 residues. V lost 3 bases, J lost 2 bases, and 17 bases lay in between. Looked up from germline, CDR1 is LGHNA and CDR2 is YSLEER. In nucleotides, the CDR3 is TGCGCCAGCAGCCATGAGGACAGCTCCCCGCCCTACGAGCAGTACTTC. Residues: CASSHEDSSPPYEQYF.

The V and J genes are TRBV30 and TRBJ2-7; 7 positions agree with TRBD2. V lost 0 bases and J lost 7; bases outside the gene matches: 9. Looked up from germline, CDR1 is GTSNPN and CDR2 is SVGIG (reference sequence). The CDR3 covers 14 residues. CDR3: CAWSVSERDQEQYF. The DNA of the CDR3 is TGTGCCTGGAGTGTATCTGAGCGGGATCAAGAGCAGTACTTC.